A selection of T cell receptor beta chains follows, all from one sample in a study of T cell responses to AZD1222 COVID-19 vaccine. The protocol was immunoSEQ multiplex PCR, while the TCRdb copy is restricted to in-frame clones and leaves out a portion. The sample carries fewer than 180,000 clones, approximately 92% recorded once. The sample was peripheral blood, taken 28 days after the second AZD1222 dose. These receptors were taken from an adult who received the AZD1222 COVID-19 vaccine. CDR3s include the opening cysteine and the closing phenylalanine or tryptophan. A D gene is named only where the DNA matches it firmly. A clone size is listed for some rows: how often the clone was seen (once, few, many), or a class if it is expanded.

TRBV4-1	TRBD2	NA	15	TRBJ2-1	TGCGCCAGCAGCCAAGTGTCGGGAGGCTGGAATGAGCAGTTCTTC	CASSQVSGGWNEQFF
TRBV19	TRBD1	NA	14	TRBJ2-5	TGTGCCAGTAGTCTAGGACAGGGGGAAGAGACCCAGTACTTC	CASSLGQGEETQYF
TRBV10-3	TRBD1	NA	15	TRBJ1-1	TGTGCCGCAGCCTCCGGGACAGGGTATGGCACTGAAGCTTTCTTT	CAAASGTGYGTEAFF
TRBV19	NA	NA	14	TRBJ2-7	TGTGCCAGTAGTAGTGAGGGGCTGGGCTACGAGCAGTACTTC	CASSSEGLGYEQYF
TRBV6-5	NA	NA	14	TRBJ2-5	TGTGCCAGCCTCAGGGGACTGACGGGGGAGACCCAGTACTTC	CASLRGLTGETQYF
TRBV7-9	NA	NA	13	TRBJ2-1	TGTGCCAGCAGCTTCTCTAGTTTCAATGAGCAGTTCTTC	CASSFSSFNEQFF
TRBV5-1	NA	NA	14	TRBJ2-3	TGCGCCAGCAGCTTGGTAGGGTCCACAGATACGCAGTATTTT	CASSLVGSTDTQYF
TRBV7-2	NA	NA	12	TRBJ2-5	TGTGCCAGCAGCTCGCCCGGGGAGACCCAGTACTTC	CASSSPGETQYF
TRBV5-1	NA	NA	12	TRBJ1-1	TGCGCCAGCAGCTCGCGGATGAGCGAGGCTTTCTTT	CASSSRMSEAFF
TRBV7-9	NA	NA	17	TRBJ1-5	TGTGCCAGCAGCTCTAACCCAACAGGGTTTAGCAATCAGCCCCAGCATTTT	CASSSNPTGFSNQPQHF
TRBV6-2/TRBV6-3	NA	NA	15	TRBJ2-1	TGTGCCAGCAGTTACGGGCCCCCCCTCTCCAATGAGCAGTTCTTC	CASSYGPPLSNEQFF
TRBV5-4	TRBD2	NA	15	TRBJ2-1	TGTGCCAGCAGCTTTGCCGGACTAGCGGTGAATGAGCAGTTCTTC	CASSFAGLAVNEQFF
TRBV6-6	TRBD1	NA	13	TRBJ1-5	TGTGCCAGCAGACAGGGGAGCAATCAGCCCCAGCATTTT	CASRQGSNQPQHF
TRBV6-5	NA	NA	15	TRBJ1-3	TGTGCCAGCAGCGGGTCCGGCAGATTTGCAGACACCATATATTTT	CASSGSGRFADTIYF
TRBV2	NA	NA	14	TRBJ2-3	TGTGCCAGCGGGGACACCCGGAGCACAGATACGCAGTATTTT	CASGDTRSTDTQYF
TRBV5-4	NA	NA	13	TRBJ1-4	TGTGCCAGCAGCTTAGAAGCTAATGAAAAACTGTTTTTT	CASSLEANEKLFF
TRBV11-2	NA	NA	15	TRBJ2-7	TGTGCCAGCAGCTTAGGGACTAGAGGGGGCTACGAGCAGTACTTC	CASSLGTRGGYEQYF
TRBV9	NA	NA	14	TRBJ1-5	TGTGCCAGCAGCCAAGGCGGGAGCAATCAGCCCCAGCATTTT	CASSQGGSNQPQHF
TRBV6-4	TRBD2	medium-sized	18	TRBJ2-2	TGTGCCAGCAGTGACTCCCCCTCGAGCGGGAGCGGCACCGGGGAGCTGTTTTTT	CASSDSPSSGSGTGELFF
TRBV7-2	TRBD1	NA	15	TRBJ2-7	TGTGCCAGCAGCCCCGTATCGGACAGGGAATACGAGCAGTACTTC	CASSPVSDREYEQYF
TRBV24-1	TRBD2	NA	17	TRBJ2-2	TGTGCCACCAGTGAGAAGGGACTAGCGGGGAACACCGGGGAGCTGTTTTTT	CATSEKGLAGNTGELFF
TRBV7-6	TRBD2	NA	17	TRBJ2-5	TGTGCCAGCAGCGAAGGACTAGCGGGAGGGCCATCAGAGACCCAGTACTTC	CASSEGLAGGPSETQYF
TRBV27	NA	once	15	TRBJ2-5	TGTGCCAGCACCACAAGGTGGCAGGCTCAAGAGACCCAGTACTTC	CASTTRWQAQETQYF
TRBV6-5	NA	NA	14	TRBJ2-7	TGTGCCAGCAGTTACAGCGATTTCTCCTACGAGCAGTACTTC	CASSYSDFSYEQYF
TRBV7-6	NA	NA	15	TRBJ2-7	TGTGCCAGCAGCCTCATGGCAGGGAACTCCTACGAGCAGTACTTC	CASSLMAGNSYEQYF
TRBV6-1	TRBD1	NA	18	TRBJ1-6	TGTGCCAGCAGTGAAATGGGGACAGGGGGCCGGGTAAATTCACCCCTCCACTTT	CASSEMGTGGRVNSPLHF
TRBV19	TRBD1	NA	19	TRBJ1-4	TGTGCCAGTAGAAGCCTTCCCGGGACAGGGGGCGCAGGGGGTGAAAAACTGTTTTTT	CASRSLPGTGGAGGEKLFF
TRBV11-2	NA	NA	16	TRBJ1-6	TGTGCCAGCGCTCCCGGGGGGCGCTTCTATAATTCACCCCTCCACTTT	CASAPGGRFYNSPLHF
TRBV24-1	NA	once	20	TRBJ1-3	TGTGCCACCAGTGATCATCCGGAAACAGAGCCCCATTACTCTGGAAACACCATATATTTT	CATSDHPETEPHYSGNTIYF
TRBV3-1/TRBV3-2	NA	NA	14	TRBJ1-2	TGTGCCAGCAGGCCCGGTGGAGGGAACTATGGCTACACCTTC	CASRPGGGNYGYTF
TRBV25-1	NA	NA	13	TRBJ2-7	TGTGCCAGCAGTGAATCTAACGTCAACGAGCAGTACTTC	CASSESNVNEQYF
TRBV9	NA	once	14	TRBJ1-1	TGTGCCAGCAGCCAGGGAGGGAAGAACACTGAAGCTTTCTTT	CASSQGGKNTEAFF
TRBV11-2	NA	NA	15	TRBJ2-2	TGTGCCAGCAGCTTCGTCCGGGGGCGCACCGGGGAGCTGTTTTTT	CASSFVRGRTGELFF
TRBV24-1	TRBD2	NA	20	TRBJ2-3	TGTGCCACCAGTGATTTGCGGGGCGGATGGACTAGCGGGAGTTCGGATACGCAGTATTTT	CATSDLRGGWTSGSSDTQYF
TRBV30	NA	few	16	TRBJ2-2	TGTGCCTGGAGTCCCCGCCTTACTCAACGGTCCGGGGAGCTGTTTTTT	CAWSPRLTQRSGELFF
TRBV18	NA	NA	15	TRBJ1-1	TGTGCCAGCTCACCACTAACAGGTGGGAACACTGAAGCTTTCTTT	CASSPLTGGNTEAFF
TRBV10-3	NA	NA	14	TRBJ1-3	TGTGCCATCAGTGAGACAACAGAGGCCCACACCATATATTTT	CAISETTEAHTIYF
TRBV27	NA	NA	14	TRBJ2-7	TGTGCCAGCCGGACCATCTTGGGCTCCTACGAGCAGTACTTC	CASRTILGSYEQYF
TRBV12-5	NA	NA	15	TRBJ1-5	TGTGCTAGTGGTTTGGACAGCTATAGCAATCAGCCCCAGCATTTT	CASGLDSYSNQPQHF
TRBV9	TRBD2	NA	15	TRBJ2-1	TGTGCCAGCAGCCTGGGACTAGCGGGTAGAAATGAGCAGTTCTTC	CASSLGLAGRNEQFF
TRBV18	TRBD2	NA	15	TRBJ2-7	TGTGCCAGCTCACCACGACGGACTAGAACCTACGAGCAGTACTTC	CASSPRRTRTYEQYF
TRBV6-1	NA	NA	14	TRBJ2-2	TGTGCCAGCAGCCCGCCGGGGTGGACCGGGGAGCTGTTTTTT	CASSPPGWTGELFF
TRBV9	NA	once	14	TRBJ1-3	TGTGCCAGCAGCGTGGGAATTTCTGGAAACACCATATATTTT	CASSVGISGNTIYF
TRBV5-6	NA	NA	16	TRBJ2-5	TGTGCCAGCAGCTTGAACTTCGGAGGACAGAGGGAGACCCAGTACTTC	CASSLNFGGQRETQYF
TRBV5-6	NA	few	15	TRBJ2-2	TGTGCCAGCAGCTTGGGTATGACGCCCACCGGGGAGCTGTTTTTT	CASSLGMTPTGELFF
TRBV5-1	TRBD2	NA	15	TRBJ2-3	TGCGCCAGCAGCCCCCTAGCGGGCCACACAGATACGCAGTATTTT	CASSPLAGHTDTQYF
TRBV28	TRBD1	NA	14	TRBJ1-2	TGTGCCAGCAACATACCAGACAGGGGGAGCGGCTACACCTTC	CASNIPDRGSGYTF
TRBV10-1	TRBD1	NA	12	TRBJ2-1	TGCGCCAGGGACAGGGGATTGAATGAGCAGTTCTTC	CARDRGLNEQFF
TRBV11-2	NA	NA	17	TRBJ1-3	TGTGCCAGCAGCTTAGATCTCAGGGACACCTCTGGAAACACCATATATTTT	CASSLDLRDTSGNTIYF
TRBV15	TRBD2	NA	15	TRBJ2-5	TGTGCCACCAGCAGAACCGGGACTAGGGTGGAGACCCAGTACTTC	CATSRTGTRVETQYF
TRBV30	TRBD1	NA	13	TRBJ1-4	TGTGCCTGGAGTGCCGGGACAGTTGAAAAACTGTTTTTT	CAWSAGTVEKLFF
TRBV20-1	NA	NA	10	TRBJ2-5	TGCAGTGCTACAGGAGAGACCCAGTACTTC	CSATGETQYF
TRBV15	TRBD1	NA	16	TRBJ1-2	TGTGCCACCAGCAGTTCACCGGGACAGAACATCTATGGCTACACCTTC	CATSSSPGQNIYGYTF
TRBV6-5	NA	NA	14	TRBJ1-2	TGTGCCAGCAGTTACGGACGGGACACCTATGGCTACACCTTC	CASSYGRDTYGYTF
TRBV18	TRBD2	NA	16	TRBJ2-1	TGTGCCAGCTCCCCCACTAGCGGGAGTCACTACAATGAGCAGTTCTTC	CASSPTSGSHYNEQFF
TRBV18	NA	NA	13	TRBJ1-2	TGTGCCAGCTCGCCTACAGATGAGTATGGCTACACCTTC	CASSPTDEYGYTF